This T cell receptor beta chain was identified during a study of cytomegalovirus exposure and HLA in healthy donors. General study findings and limits: Reportedly, HLA-A and HLA-B alleles of most subjects were accurately predicted from TCR beta. Cytomegalovirus-associated status was assigned to about 180 TCR beta chains. In a later analysis, the majority of CMV-associated beta chains seemingly showed HLA restriction.

Turning to this clone: What it binds is unknown.

This CDR3 contains 15 residues. The junction had 8 bases not matched to a gene; V was cut back by 3 bases and J by 6 bases. Per germline, CDR1 LNHDA and CDR2 SQIVND (reference sequence). 60 Vbeta and 13 Jbeta primers were used in PCR. Clones were sequenced by immunoSEQ multiplex PCR, and TCRdb holds only the in-frame ones, with some missing. Of 90,000 to 140,000 clones in the sample, under 85% were seen once. The sequencing input was PBMCs. This receptor was obtained from a man aged 30 to 39 in good health and CMV-seronegative. The chain carries TRBV19 and TRBJ2-3; TRBD2 agrees at 8 bases. This CDR3 reads CASSMGRGGLDTQYF. CDR3 nucleotide sequence: TGTGCCAGTAGTATGGGTCGGGGGGGCCTGGATACGCAGTATTTT.